One and the same sample provided the 21 T cell receptor beta chains below, sequenced in a study of neurological immune-mediated disorders. MiXCR, run by TCRdb on the 5' RACE reads, gives a single entry per CDR3 protein. The table shows under 85,000 distinct CDR3 sequences, with approximately 10% occurring only once. The sequenced material came from PBMCs. The receptors stem from a middle-aged man in good health.

This chain connects TRBV28 to TRBJ2-2; 10 nucleotides agree with TRBD2. The length of the CDR3 is 15 residues. Germline CDR1 MDHEN, CDR2 SYDVKM. Trimming cost V 6 bases and J 15 bases; bases outside gene matches: 16. This CDR3 is CASRIAGGRTGKMFF. The DNA of the CDR3 is TGTGCCAGCAGGATAGCGGGGGGACGCACCGGGAAGATGTTTTTT.

In its sample, this clonotype was seen many times. J is TRBJ2-6 and V is TRBV7-9; possibly TRBD2 for D (5 bases). CDR3 length equals 16 residues. Germline V lookup: CDR1 SEHNR, CDR2 FQNEAQ (reference sequence). Trimming cost V 6 bases and J 0 bases, with 12 bases left between them. For the CDR3, the DNA is TGTGCCAGCAGGTCGGGGATTCTCTCTGGGGCCAACGTCCTGACTTTC. It codes for CASRSGILSGANVLTF.

In this sample, this clonotype turned up once. The chain employs TRBV5-6 and TRBJ2-5; D possibly uses TRBD1 or TRBD2 (5 bases each). Germline CDR1 and CDR2: SGHDT and YYEEEE. This CDR3 comprises 15 residues. V was shortened by 3 bases and J by 11 bases, with 23 bases between the two germline ends. The CDR3 DNA reads as TGTGCCAGCAGCTCTCAGAGGGGTACAACAGATACGCAGTACTTC. Translation: CASSSQRGTTDTQYF. Complete variable domain (other parts from reference TRBV5-6 and TRBJ2-5): DAGVTQSPTHLIKTRGQQVTLRCSPKSGHDTVSWYQQALGQGPQFIFQYYEEEERQRGNFPDRFSGHQFPNYSSELNVNALLLGDSALYLCASSSQRGTTDTQYFGPGTRLLVL.

The chain couples TRBV10-2 to TRBJ2-1; TRBD2 matches at 7 bases. Germline V gives CDR1 WSHSY, CDR2 SAAADI. The CDR3 extends over 14 amino acids. The junction had 4 bases not matched to a gene; V was cut back by 6 bases and J by 2 bases. This chain's CDR3 is CASSAGGAYNEQFF. The CDR3 DNA is TGCGCCAGCAGCGCTGGGGGGGCCTACAATGAGCAGTTCTTC.

This clonotype turned up a few times. The chain has TRBV28 and TRBJ1-5; 8 positions match TRBD1. The CDR3 runs 16 residues. J gave up 6 bases and V 7 bases, and 14 bases lay outside the gene matches. Germline CDR1 reads MDHEN; CDR2 reads SYDVKM. The CDR3 region is CASNRDRTQQSQPQHF. CDR3 nucleotides: TGTGCCAGCAACCGGGACAGGACTCAACAGAGTCAGCCCCAGCATTTT.

The table lists this clonotype with many counts. The chain employs TRBV6-2 or TRBV6-3 and TRBJ2-5; 8 bases are a match to TRBD2. Losses at the gene ends were 7 bases for V and 1 base for J; bases not matched to a gene: 5. The germline CDR1 and CDR2 sequences are MNHEY and SVGEGT. The CDR3 sequence is 14 residues long. The CDR3: CASILSGGQETQYF. The CDR3 DNA follows: TGTGCCAGCATCCTAAGCGGGGGCCAAGAGACCCAGTACTTC.

This clonotype was detected ten times or more. This sequence joins TRBV6-5 and TRBJ2-7, with 14 bases that match TRBD2. The germline V gene has CDR1 MNHEY and CDR2 SVGAGI. This CDR3 has 17 amino acids. V dropped 0 bases and J dropped 9; count of bases not matched to a gene: 10. The CDR3 is CASSYSQPGLAGEGQYF. CDR3 nucleotides: TGTGCCAGCAGTTACTCCCAACCGGGACTAGCGGGAGAGGGGCAGTACTTC.

This clonotype appeared many times. This chain links TRBV13 with TRBJ2-1; D perhaps matches TRBD2 (5 bases). This CDR3 has 15 amino acids. The V gene's germline CDR1 is PRHDT and CDR2 FYEKMQ (reference sequence). The V end lost 4 bases, the J end lost 0 bases, and 10 bases lay between the germline ends. As DNA, the CDR3 is TGTGCCAGCAGCTCGGCGGGCCCCTCCTACAATGAGCAGTTCTTC. It translates to CASSSAGPSYNEQFF. Looking up the rest from reference TRBV13 and TRBJ2-1 gives the full variable domain: AAGVIQSPRHLIKEKRETATLKCYPIPRHDTVYWYQQGPGQDPQFLISFYEKMQSDKGSIPDRFSAQQFSDYHSELNMSSLELGDSALYFCASSSAGPSYNEQFFGPGTRLTVL.

This clonotype was observed at least ten times. This chain uses TRBV9 with TRBJ1-1, with D maybe TRBD1 (5 bases). Germline loops: CDR1 SGDLS, CDR2 YYNGEE. V was shortened by 3 bases and J by 4 bases, with 13 bases between the two germline ends. CDR3 length: 14 residues. Written as DNA, the CDR3 is TGTGCCAGCAGCGCCGGGACGGATATCACTGAAGCTTTCTTT. Its protein product is CASSAGTDITEAFF.

This clonotype was found a few times. This chain links TRBV6-5 with TRBJ1-5; 7 bases agree with TRBD1. CDR1 is MNHEY, CDR2 SVGAGI, per germline. After removal of 6 bases from V and 4 bases from J, the junction contained 9 bases not matched to a gene. The CDR3 covers 15 residues. CDR3 loop: CASRGRQGYNQPQHF. The CDR3 region has the DNA TGTGCCAGCAGGGGGAGACAGGGTTATAATCAGCCCCAGCATTTT.

This clonotype was detected many times. V is TRBV12-3 or TRBV12-4 and J is TRBJ1-2, with 7 bases lining up with TRBD1. The junction had 7 bases not matched to a gene; V was cut back by 5 bases and J by 7 bases. The CDR3 length is 13 residues. The CDR3 bases are TGTGCCAGCAGTCCAGACAGGGTACGTGGCTACACCTTC. Protein sequence: CASSPDRVRGYTF.

This clonotype has ten or more counts. This chain uses TRBV6-1 with TRBJ1-4; the D is unclear. This CDR3 has 12 residues. Germline V gives CDR1 MNHNS, CDR2 SASEGT. The V and J ends lost 5 bases and 7 bases respectively, with 8 bases between them. The CDR3 sequence: CASSYSGEKLFF. CDR3 nucleotides: TGTGCCAGCAGTTACAGCGGTGAAAAACTGTTTTTT.

This clonotype showed up many times. The chain combines TRBV20-1 with TRBJ2-3; D unresolved. V was pared by 8 bases and J by 0 bases, with 12 bases between. CDR1 is DFQATT, CDR2 SNEGSKA, per germline (reference sequence). This CDR3 is 13 amino acids long. The CDR3 sequence: CSLPYSSTDTQYF. The CDR3 coding sequence is TGCAGTCTACCTTACTCGAGCACAGATACGCAGTATTTT.

This clonotype came up many times. The rearrangement joins TRBV7-2 to TRBJ2-3; perhaps TRBD2 as D (6 bases). This CDR3 has 18 amino acids. Germline CDR1 SGHTA, CDR2 FQGNSA. The V end lost 5 bases, the J end lost 1 base, and 22 bases lay between the germline ends. The CDR3 nucleotides read TGTGCCAGCAGCGCACAATGGCGGGGACGCAGTGGCACAGATACGCAGTATTTT. The encoded protein is CASSAQWRGRSGTDTQYF.

The V and J genes are TRBV5-1 and TRBJ2-2; weak D call: TRBD2 (6 bases). The CDR3 has 12 amino acids. Germline-derived CDR1 and CDR2 are SGHRS and YFSETQ. The V end lost 6 bases, the J end lost 4 bases, and 7 bases lay between the germline ends. CDR3 residues: CASTAGTGELFF. CDR3 coding DNA: TGCGCCAGCACAGCGGGCACCGGGGAGCTGTTTTTT.

The chain carries TRBV2 and TRBJ2-3; D is unclear. CDR1 SNHLY and CDR2 FYNNEI come from the germline V gene. Deletions cut 4 bases from V and 0 bases from J, with 8 bases between. The CDR3 covers 14 residues. The CDR3 DNA reads as TGTGCCAGCAGTGTTATCGTCAGCACAGATACGCAGTATTTT. Its protein product is CASSVIVSTDTQYF.

This clonotype showed up many times. The genes are TRBV20-1 and TRBJ2-2; the match to TRBD2 covers 8 bases. This CDR3 is built from 13 residues. With V trimmed by 5 bases and J by 6 bases, 5 bases remained unmatched. Germline CDR1 DFQATT, CDR2 SNEGSKA (reference sequence). The CDR3 bases are TGCAGTGCTGGTCTAGCGGGTGCCGGGGAGCTGTTTTTT. Protein sequence: CSAGLAGAGELFF.

The table lists this clonotype with many counts. This CDR3 reads CASSEGQSGNQPQHF. The CDR3 coding sequence is TGTGCCAGCAGTGAAGGCCAGTCGGGCAATCAGCCCCAGCATTTT. V gene TRBV2 combines with J gene TRBJ1-5; D is unclear. Germline CDR1 and CDR2: SNHLY and FYNNEI. The CDR3 spans 15 residues. V lost 1 base, J lost 2 bases, and 9 bases lay in between. Combining the CDR3 with reference TRBV2 and TRBJ1-5 gives the whole variable domain EPEVTQTPSHQVTQMGQEVILRCVPISNHLYFYWYRQILGQKVEFLVSFYNNEISEKSEIFDDQFSVERPDGSNFTLKIRSTKLEDSAMYFCASSEGQSGNQPQHFGDGTRLSIL.

This clonotype was picked up many times. This chain joins TRBV2 and TRBJ2-1; 8 nucleotides match TRBD1. The length of the CDR3 is 16 residues. The V and J ends lost 6 bases and 6 bases, in that order; junction bases with no gene match: 13. Germline V lookup: CDR1 SNHLY, CDR2 FYNNEI. CDR3 DNA sequence: TGTGCCAGCAGGGAAACAGGGGGGTCGCAGGGCAATGAGCAGTTCTTC. Encoded protein: CASRETGGSQGNEQFF.

This clonotype was observed at least ten times. In nucleotides, the CDR3 is TGCGCCAGCAGCGCCTGGACAGGGACCACAGATACGCAGTATTTT. Its protein product is CASSAWTGTTDTQYF. This chain connects TRBV5-1 to TRBJ2-3; TRBD1 matches 8 bases. Losses at the gene ends were 4 bases for V and 2 bases for J; bases not matched to a gene: 6. CDR3 length: 15 amino acids. Germline V gene sequence: CDR1 SGHRS, CDR2 YFSETQ.

This clonotype appeared many times. The chain carries TRBV5-6 and TRBJ2-7; D gene uncertain. From germline, CDR1 is SGHDT and CDR2 YYEEEE. CDR3 length: 16 amino acids. The ends were cut back, 4 bases at V and 6 bases at J, with 23 bases in the middle. The CDR3 region is CASSPLRFPGSAEQYF. Written as DNA, the CDR3 is TGTGCCAGCAGCCCCCTTCGTTTTCCGGGTTCGGCCGAGCAGTACTTC. Together with reference TRBV5-6 and TRBJ2-7, the CDR3 gives the full variable domain: DAGVTQSPTHLIKTRGQQVTLRCSPKSGHDTVSWYQQALGQGPQFIFQYYEEEERQRGNFPDRFSGHQFPNYSSELNVNALLLGDSALYLCASSPLRFPGSAEQYFGPGTRLTVT.